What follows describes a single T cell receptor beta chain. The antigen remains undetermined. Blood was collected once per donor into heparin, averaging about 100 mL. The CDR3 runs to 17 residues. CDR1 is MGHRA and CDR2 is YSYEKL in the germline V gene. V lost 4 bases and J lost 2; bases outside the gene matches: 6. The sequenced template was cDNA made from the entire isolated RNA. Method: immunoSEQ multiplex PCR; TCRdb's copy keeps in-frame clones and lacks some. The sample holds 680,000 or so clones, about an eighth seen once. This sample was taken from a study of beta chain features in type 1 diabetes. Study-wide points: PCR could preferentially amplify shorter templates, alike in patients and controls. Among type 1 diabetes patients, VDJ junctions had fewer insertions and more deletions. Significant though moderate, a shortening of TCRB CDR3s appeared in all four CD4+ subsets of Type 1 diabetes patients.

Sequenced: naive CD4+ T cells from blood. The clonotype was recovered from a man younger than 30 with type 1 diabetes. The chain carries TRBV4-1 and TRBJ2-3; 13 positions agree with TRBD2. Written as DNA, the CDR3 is TGCGCCAGCAGCCCCGGACTAGCGGGGGCCCACACAGATACGCAGTATTTT. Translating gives CASSPGLAGAHTDTQYF.